The present T cell receptor beta chain was sequenced within a study of post-analysis software for immune sequencing data. The wider study: Both relapsing-remitting and secondary progressive multiple sclerosis featured among the disease courses, as did progressive-relapsing multiple sclerosis. Regarding the study as a whole: Comparison of patients with controls showed five TRBV segments more frequent in patients, TRBV5-6, TRBV5-1 and TRBV20-1 among them. The F measure placed samples prepared in the same batch into strongly shared clusters. Those with multiple sclerosis, the patient group, showed significantly lower normalized Chao1 diversity than controls.

The CDR3 is 16 amino acids. The germline gives CDR1 MGHRA, CDR2 YSYEKL. Trimming removed 0 bases from V and 10 bases from J, with 16 bases in between. Unique molecular identifiers had been added to the TCR beta cDNA libraries. Out of roughly 1 to 11 million T cells, some 480,000 cDNA molecules were generated. Using its own MiXCR run on the PCR reads, TCRdb lists one record per CDR3 protein. The sample includes about 680,000 distinct CDR3 sequences, 55% to 70% of them seen just once. About this clonotype: Its antigen is undetermined.

The TCR was taken from a girl under 10 years old with multiple sclerosis. The material sequenced was blood. J is TRBJ1-6 and V is TRBV4-1; the D gene is possibly TRBD1 (6 bases). CDR3 in amino acids: CASSQDPTGRRSPLHF. The CDR3 DNA reads TGCGCCAGCAGCCAAGATCCCACAGGGAGGCGATCACCCCTCCACTTT.